The clone carrying this T cell receptor beta chain was counted at least ten times. The germline CDR1 and CDR2 sequences are MNHNY and SVGAGI (reference sequence). The CDR3 loop spans 16 amino acids. V dropped 2 bases and J dropped 0 bases, with 8 bases sitting between them. Researchers took RNA transcripts and amplified the TCR beta CDR3 regions from them. An initial round of RT-PCR targeting the TCR CDR3 relied on the HTBI primer set. TCRdb ran MiXCR on the multiplex PCR reads and lists one entry per CDR3 protein. Of approximately 330,000 distinct CDR3 sequences in the sample, approximately 14% are singletons; the top ten hold roughly 35%. The data stem from a study of T cells in Graves' hyperthyroidism and ophthalmopathy.

This chain connects TRBV6-6 to TRBJ2-6; no reliable D call. The TCR originated in a woman aged 40 to 55 with Graves' ophthalmopathy. The specimen sequenced was blood. CDR3 loop: CASSYLDVSGANVLTF. The CDR3 bases are TGTGCCAGCAGTTACCTCGACGTCTCTGGGGCCAACGTCCTGACTTTC.